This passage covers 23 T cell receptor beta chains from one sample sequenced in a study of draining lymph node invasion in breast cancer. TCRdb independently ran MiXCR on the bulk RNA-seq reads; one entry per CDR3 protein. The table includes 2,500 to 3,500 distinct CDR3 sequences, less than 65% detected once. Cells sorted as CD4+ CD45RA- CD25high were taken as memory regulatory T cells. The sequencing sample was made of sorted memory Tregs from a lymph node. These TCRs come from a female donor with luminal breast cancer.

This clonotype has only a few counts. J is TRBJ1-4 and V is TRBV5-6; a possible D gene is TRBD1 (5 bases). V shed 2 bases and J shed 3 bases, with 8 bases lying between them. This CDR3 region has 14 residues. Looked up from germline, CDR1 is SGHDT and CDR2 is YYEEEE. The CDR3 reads CASSFRVSNEKLFF. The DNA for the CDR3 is TGTGCCAGCAGCTTCAGGGTTTCTAATGAAAAACTGTTTTTT.

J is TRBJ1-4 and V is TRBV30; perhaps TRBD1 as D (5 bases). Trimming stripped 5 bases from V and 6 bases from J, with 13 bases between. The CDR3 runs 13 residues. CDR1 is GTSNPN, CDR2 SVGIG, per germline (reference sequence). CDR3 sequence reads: CAWVRVGDEKLFF. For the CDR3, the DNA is TGTGCCTGGGTCAGGGTTGGGGATGAAAAACTGTTTTTT.

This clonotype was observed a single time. CDR3 nucleotide sequence: TGTGCCTGGAAGGAGGGGCTTTTCATCGGGGAGCTGTTTTTT. Residues: CAWKEGLFIGELFF. J is TRBJ2-2 and V is TRBV30; a weak D match, TRBD2 (6 bases). Between the trimmed V and J ends, which lost 4 bases and 7 bases, there was a span of 16 bases. This CDR3 has 14 amino acids. Germline CDR1 is GTSNPN and CDR2 is SVGIG (reference sequence).

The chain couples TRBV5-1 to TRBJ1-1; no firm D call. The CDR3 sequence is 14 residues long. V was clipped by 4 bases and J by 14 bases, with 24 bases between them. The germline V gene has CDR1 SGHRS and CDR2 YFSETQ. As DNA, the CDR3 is TGCGCCAGCAGCACCAACACCCGTGACGGGCCTCGCTTCTTT. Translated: CASSTNTRDGPRFF.

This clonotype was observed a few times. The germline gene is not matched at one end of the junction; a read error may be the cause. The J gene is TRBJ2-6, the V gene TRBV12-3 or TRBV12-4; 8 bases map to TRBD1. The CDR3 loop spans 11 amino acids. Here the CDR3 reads CASSLAHRGAF. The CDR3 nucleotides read TGTGCCAGCAGTTTAGCGCACAGGGGGGCTTTC.

CDR3 loop: CASSFTGTQETQYF. As DNA, the CDR3 is TGTGCCAGCAGCTTTACAGGGACCCAAGAGACCCAGTACTTC. This rearrangement joins TRBV28 to TRBJ2-5, with D perhaps matching TRBD1 (6 bases). There are 14 residues in the CDR3. Germline V CDR1 and CDR2: MDHEN, SYDVKM. V gave up 6 bases and J gave up 1 base, with 12 bases separating them.

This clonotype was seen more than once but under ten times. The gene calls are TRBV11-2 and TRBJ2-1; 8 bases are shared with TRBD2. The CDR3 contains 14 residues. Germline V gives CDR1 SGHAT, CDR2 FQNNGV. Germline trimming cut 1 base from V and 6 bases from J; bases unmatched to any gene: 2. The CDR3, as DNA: TGTGCCAGCAGCTTAGGCCTAGCGGGCAATGAGCAGTTCTTC. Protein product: CASSLGLAGNEQFF.

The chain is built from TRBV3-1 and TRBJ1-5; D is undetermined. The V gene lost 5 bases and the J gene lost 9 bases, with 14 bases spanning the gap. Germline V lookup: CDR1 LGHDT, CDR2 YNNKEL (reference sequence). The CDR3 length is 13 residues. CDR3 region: CASSSGTLGPQHF. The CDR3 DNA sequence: TGTGCCAGCAGCAGCGGCACCCTTGGGCCCCAGCATTTT.

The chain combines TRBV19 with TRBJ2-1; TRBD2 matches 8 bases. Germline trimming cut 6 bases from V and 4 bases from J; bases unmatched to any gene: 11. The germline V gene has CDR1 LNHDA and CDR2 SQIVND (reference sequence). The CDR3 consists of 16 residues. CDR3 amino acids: CASRSLSGRLYNEQFF. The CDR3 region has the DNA TGTGCCAGTAGATCCCTCAGCGGGAGATTGTACAATGAGCAGTTCTTC.

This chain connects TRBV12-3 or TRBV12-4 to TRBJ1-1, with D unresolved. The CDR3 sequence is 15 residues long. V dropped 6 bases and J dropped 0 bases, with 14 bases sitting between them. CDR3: CASSPVAGLNTEAFF. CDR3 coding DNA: TGTGCCAGCAGCCCAGTTGCCGGACTGAACACTGAAGCTTTCTTT.

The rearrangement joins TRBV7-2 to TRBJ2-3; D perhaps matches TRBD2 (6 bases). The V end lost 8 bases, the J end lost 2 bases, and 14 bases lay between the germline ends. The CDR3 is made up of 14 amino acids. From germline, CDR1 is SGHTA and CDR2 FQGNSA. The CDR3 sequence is CASSLAAFTDTQYF. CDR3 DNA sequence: TGTGCCAGCTCCTTAGCGGCGTTCACAGATACGCAGTATTTT.

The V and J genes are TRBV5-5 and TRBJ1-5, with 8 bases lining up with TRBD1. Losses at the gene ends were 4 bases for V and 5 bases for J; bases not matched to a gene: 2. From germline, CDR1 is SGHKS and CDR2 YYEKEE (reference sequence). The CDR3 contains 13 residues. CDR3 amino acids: CASSKGQDQPQHF. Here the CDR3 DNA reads TGTGCCAGCAGCAAGGGACAGGATCAGCCCCAGCATTTT.

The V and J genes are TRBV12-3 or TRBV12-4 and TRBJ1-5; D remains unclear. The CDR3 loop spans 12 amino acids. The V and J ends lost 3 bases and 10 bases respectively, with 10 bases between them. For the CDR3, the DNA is TGTGCCAGCAGTTTCTACGGGGTCCCCCAGCATTTT. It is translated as CASSFYGVPQHF.

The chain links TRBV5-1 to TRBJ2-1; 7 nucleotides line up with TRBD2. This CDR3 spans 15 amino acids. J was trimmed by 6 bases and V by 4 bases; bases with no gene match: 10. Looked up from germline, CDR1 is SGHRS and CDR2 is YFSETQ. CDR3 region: CASSLAGVPTNEQFF. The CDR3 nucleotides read TGCGCCAGCAGCCTGGCGGGAGTCCCTACCAATGAGCAGTTCTTC.

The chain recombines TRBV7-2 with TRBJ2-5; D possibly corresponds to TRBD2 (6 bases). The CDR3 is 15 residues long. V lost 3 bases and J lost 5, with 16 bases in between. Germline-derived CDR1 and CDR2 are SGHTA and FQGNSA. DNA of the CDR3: TGTGCCAGCAGCTTCGTAGTAGCGGCGGGGGAGACCCAGTACTTC. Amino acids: CASSFVVAAGETQYF.

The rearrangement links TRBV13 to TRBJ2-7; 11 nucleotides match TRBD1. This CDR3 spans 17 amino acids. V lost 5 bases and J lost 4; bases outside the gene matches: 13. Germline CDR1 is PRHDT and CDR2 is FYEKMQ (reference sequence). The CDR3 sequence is CASSPLKDRGREYEQYF. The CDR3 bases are TGTGCCAGCAGCCCCCTTAAGGACAGGGGGCGCGAGTACGAGCAGTACTTC.

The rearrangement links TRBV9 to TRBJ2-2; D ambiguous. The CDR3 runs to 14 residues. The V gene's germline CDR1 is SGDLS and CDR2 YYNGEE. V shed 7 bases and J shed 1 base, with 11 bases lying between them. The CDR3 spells CASAVGWNTGELFF. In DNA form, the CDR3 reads TGTGCCAGCGCGGTGGGGTGGAACACCGGGGAGCTGTTTTTT.

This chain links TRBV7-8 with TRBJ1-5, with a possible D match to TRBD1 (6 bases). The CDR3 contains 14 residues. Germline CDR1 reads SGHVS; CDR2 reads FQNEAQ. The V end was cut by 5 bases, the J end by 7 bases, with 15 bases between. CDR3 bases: TGTGCCAGCAGCCAGGACAGAATAGGACAGCCCCAGCATTTT. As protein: CASSQDRIGQPQHF.

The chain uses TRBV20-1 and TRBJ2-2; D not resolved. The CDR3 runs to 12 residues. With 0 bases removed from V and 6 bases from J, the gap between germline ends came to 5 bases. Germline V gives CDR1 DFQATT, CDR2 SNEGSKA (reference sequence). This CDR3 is CSARDNPGELFF. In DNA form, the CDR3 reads TGCAGTGCTAGAGATAACCCCGGGGAGCTGTTTTTT.

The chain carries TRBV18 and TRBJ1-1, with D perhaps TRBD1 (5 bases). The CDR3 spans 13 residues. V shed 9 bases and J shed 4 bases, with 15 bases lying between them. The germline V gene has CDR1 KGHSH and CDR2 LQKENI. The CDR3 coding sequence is TGTGCCAGTCGGCCGGGGGTCCTCACTGAAGCTTTCTTT. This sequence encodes CASRPGVLTEAFF.

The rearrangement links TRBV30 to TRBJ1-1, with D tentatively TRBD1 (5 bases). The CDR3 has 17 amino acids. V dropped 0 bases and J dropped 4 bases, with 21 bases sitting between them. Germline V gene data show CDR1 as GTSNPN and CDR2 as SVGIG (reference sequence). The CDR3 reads CAWSVLGWDARATEAFF. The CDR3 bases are TGTGCCTGGAGTGTACTAGGGTGGGACGCCAGAGCCACTGAAGCTTTCTTT. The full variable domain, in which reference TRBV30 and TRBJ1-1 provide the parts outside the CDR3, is SQTIHQWPATLVQPVGSPLSLECTVEGTSNPNLYWYRQAAGRGLQLLFYSVGIGQISSEVPQNLSASRPQDRQFILSSKKLLLSDSGFYLCAWSVLGWDARATEAFFGQGTRLTVV.

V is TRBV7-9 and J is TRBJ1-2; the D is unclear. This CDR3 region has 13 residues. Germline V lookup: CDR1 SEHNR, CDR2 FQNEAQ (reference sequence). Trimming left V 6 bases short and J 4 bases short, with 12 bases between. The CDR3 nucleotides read TGTGCCAGCAGATCGGGCGGTAGCTATGGCTACACCTTC. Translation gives CASRSGGSYGYTF.

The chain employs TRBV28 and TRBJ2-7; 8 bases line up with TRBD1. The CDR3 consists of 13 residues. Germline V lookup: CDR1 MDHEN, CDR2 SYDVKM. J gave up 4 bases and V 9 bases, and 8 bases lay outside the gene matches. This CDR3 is CARAGGSLYEQYF. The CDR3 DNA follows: TGTGCCAGAGCAGGGGGCTCTCTTTACGAGCAGTACTTC.